This T cell receptor beta chain was captured in a study of T cell changes during pregnancy in multiple sclerosis. From germline, CDR1 is MGHDK and CDR2 SYGVNS. The CDR3 has 11 amino acids. For this clone: The germline gene is not matched at one end of the junction; a read error may be the cause.

Sequenced by immunoSEQ multiplex PCR; TCRdb stores in-frame clones only, minus some. The table has about 100,000 clones, approximately 94% seen once. V is TRBV25-1 and J is TRBJ2-1; no definite D call. The sample consisted of peripheral blood, taken before pregnancy. The clonotype was recovered from a female donor with multiple sclerosis, enrolled in a pregnancy study. CDR3 DNA: TGTGCCAGCAGTGAATACAGTGAGCAGTTCTTC. It translates to CASSEYSEQFF. The full variable domain, completed using reference TRBV25-1 and TRBJ2-1, is EADIYQTPRYLVIGTGKKITLECSQTMGHDKMYWYQQDPGMELHLIHYSYGVNSTEKGDLSSESTVSRIRTEHFPLTLESARPSHTSQYLCASSEYSEQFFGPGTRLTVL.